This passage covers 20 T cell receptor beta chains from one sample sequenced in a study of blood T cell repertoires in COVID-19. The data were produced by immunoSEQ multiplex PCR, yet TCRdb's version contains in-frame clones alone and is incomplete. The sample gives under 150,000 clones, about 88% of which show up once; 2% to 2.5% is in the top ten. The sample consisted of PBMCs or T cells enriched from blood (not recorded which). These TCRs come from a man between 35 and 55 years old with acute COVID-19.

The chain is built from TRBV19 and TRBJ2-1, with 7 bases aligning to TRBD2. CDR3 length: 14 residues. Trimming at V came to 4 bases and at J to 3 bases, leaving 3 bases not matched to a gene. CDR1 LNHDA and CDR2 SQIVND come from the germline V gene (reference sequence). The CDR3 region has the DNA TGTGCCAGTAGTAGCGGGGGTCGCTACAATGAGCAGTTCTTC. It encodes CASSSGGRYNEQFF.

This clone was seen a handful of times. This chain connects TRBV14 to TRBJ2-7, with 10 bases fitting TRBD1. Germline CDR1 is SGHDN and CDR2 is FVKESK. This CDR3 has 14 amino acids. V shed 4 bases and J 5 bases; nucleotides not matched to a gene: 5. CDR3 coding DNA: TGTGCCAGCAGCCTTTGGACAGGGGGGCACGAGCAGTACTTC. This sequence encodes CASSLWTGGHEQYF.

The chain couples TRBV18 to TRBJ2-7; 7 bases are a match to TRBD1. The CDR3 runs 14 residues. In germline, CDR1 is KGHSH, CDR2 LQKENI. V lost 3 bases to trimming and J lost 7 bases; unmatched junction nucleotides: 9. DNA for the CDR3: TGTGCCAGCTCACCTAAGGGGGCGCTTAGTGAGCAGTACTTC. Translation: CASSPKGALSEQYF.

The V and J genes are TRBV19 and TRBJ1-2, with a weak D call TRBD1 (5 bases). Germline-derived CDR1 and CDR2 are LNHDA and SQIVND (reference sequence). The CDR3 is 12 amino acids. Trimming shortened V by 3 bases and J by 7 bases, and 9 bases separated the two germline ends. CDR3 nucleotides: TGTGCCAGTAGTATCCACGGGGGTGGCTACACCTTC. Translation gives CASSIHGGGYTF.

The gene calls are TRBV6-6 and TRBJ2-7; TRBD1 matches 7 bases. CDR1 and CDR2 (germline): MNHNY, SVGAGI (reference sequence). The CDR3 is made up of 15 amino acids. V lost 2 bases, J lost 2 bases, and 6 bases stayed unmatched. CDR3 amino acids: CASSYGRGITYEQYF. The CDR3 DNA is TGTGCCAGCAGTTACGGCAGGGGGATCACCTACGAGCAGTACTTC.

This clone was recorded a few times. V gene TRBV6-8 combines with J gene TRBJ2-1; D perhaps matches TRBD1 (6 bases). The ends were cut back, 10 bases at V and 0 bases at J, with 13 bases in the middle. This CDR3 spans 14 amino acids. Germline V CDR1 and CDR2: MNHGY, SAAAGT. The CDR3 region has the DNA TGTGCCACGCCTACGGGACACTCCTACAATGAGCAGTTCTTC. As protein: CATPTGHSYNEQFF.

V is TRBV24-1 and J is TRBJ2-3, with a tentative D call TRBD2 (6 bases). The CDR3 has 11 residues. Trimming shortened V by 5 bases and J by 12 bases, and 11 bases separated the two germline ends. Per germline, CDR1 KGHDR and CDR2 SFDVKD. CDR3 nucleotide sequence: TGTGCCACCAGTGCACGGACTAAACAGTATTTT. Translation: CATSARTKQYF.

V and J are TRBV7-2 and TRBJ2-7; 10 nucleotides align to TRBD2. Germline CDR1 SGHTA, CDR2 FQGNSA. This CDR3 spans 15 amino acids. After removal of 6 bases from V and 0 bases from J, the junction contained 5 bases not matched to a gene. The CDR3: CASRPGLAFSYEQYF. CDR3 DNA sequence: TGTGCCAGCAGACCGGGACTAGCGTTCTCCTACGAGCAGTACTTC.

The chain employs TRBV10-3 and TRBJ1-2, with TRBD1 identical over 7 bases. Germline V gene sequence: CDR1 ENHRY, CDR2 SYGVKD. V shed 11 bases, J shed 0 bases, and the junction held 12 bases outside the gene matches. The CDR3 spans 15 residues. CDR3 in amino acids: CASHGTDETNYGYTF. The CDR3 DNA reads as TGTGCCTCCCACGGGACAGACGAGACTAACTATGGCTACACCTTC.

The rearrangement joins TRBV18 to TRBJ1-5; the match to TRBD1 covers 10 bases. Trimming removed 5 bases from V and 6 bases from J; junction bases left unmatched: 4. CDR1 KGHSH and CDR2 LQKENI come from the germline V gene. The CDR3 has 14 amino acids. The CDR3 nucleotides read TGTGCCAGCTCATCCGGGACAGGGGTTCAGCCCCAGCATTTT. It specifies CASSSGTGVQPQHF.

This chain links TRBV29-1 with TRBJ1-1; possible D gene TRBD1, 6 bases. Trimming removed 4 bases from V and 7 bases from J, with 13 bases in between. The CDR3 is 12 residues long. The germline V gene encodes CDR1 SQVTM and CDR2 ANQGSEA. CDR3 nucleotide sequence: TGCAGCGTTGTTCGACAGGAGGTTGAAGCTTTCTTT. This translates into CSVVRQEVEAFF.

This clone was counted once. This chain links TRBV10-1 with TRBJ1-1; D gene uncertain. The germline CDR1 and CDR2 sequences are WNHNN and SYGVQD (reference sequence). CDR3 length: 12 residues. V gave up 8 bases and J gave up 5 bases, with 12 bases separating them. CDR3 DNA: TGCGCCAGCCCTGGGCGGGGAACTGAAGCTTTCTTT. It translates to CASPGRGTEAFF.

This sequence joins TRBV18 and TRBJ1-1; D is unresolved. The CDR3 length is 17 residues. With 0 bases removed from V and 0 bases from J, the gap between germline ends came to 14 bases. Germline CDR1 reads KGHSH; CDR2 reads LQKENI. This chain's CDR3 is CASSPPAGSFLNTEAFF. CDR3 nucleotides: TGTGCCAGCTCACCACCGGCGGGCAGTTTTTTGAACACTGAAGCTTTCTTT. The whole variable domain, remainder taken from reference TRBV18 and TRBJ1-1, is NAGVMQNPRHLVRRRGQEARLRCSPMKGHSHVYWYRQLPEEGLKFMVYLQKENIIDESGMPKERFSAEFPKEGPSILRIQQVVRGDSAAYFCASSPPAGSFLNTEAFFGQGTRLTVV.

The chain recombines TRBV6-1 with TRBJ1-1; unclear D gene. Trimming stripped 2 bases from V and 3 bases from J, with 7 bases between. The CDR3 has 13 amino acids. CDR1 is MNHNS, CDR2 SASEGT, per germline. In DNA, the CDR3 is TGTGCCAGCAGTGAACTGAGGGACACTGAAGCTTTCTTT. The encoded protein is CASSELRDTEAFF.

V usage is TRBV28 and J usage is TRBJ2-5; D gene uncertain. V was cut by 0 bases and J by 3 bases, with 8 bases left in between. This CDR3 region has 14 residues. Germline V gene lookup returns CDR1 MDHEN and CDR2 SYDVKM. The CDR3 sequence is CASSLWGTEETQYF. The CDR3 nucleotides are TGTGCCAGCAGTTTATGGGGCACGGAAGAGACCCAGTACTTC.

The chain carries TRBV6-5 and TRBJ2-7; 8 bases align to TRBD1. Per germline, CDR1 MNHEY and CDR2 SVGAGI. The CDR3 contains 14 residues. V shed 9 bases, J shed 3 bases, and the junction held 10 bases outside the gene matches. As DNA, the CDR3 is TGTGCCAGTTTATTCACAGGGGGAGTCTACGAGCAGTACTTC. It translates to CASLFTGGVYEQYF.

V usage is TRBV10-3 and J usage is TRBJ1-2, with TRBD1 as a possible D gene (6 bases). This CDR3 comprises 13 residues. Germline V gives CDR1 ENHRY, CDR2 SYGVKD. Trimming removed 10 bases from V and 6 bases from J, with 18 bases in between. The CDR3 region has the DNA TGTGCCAGCAGCCCACGGACAGCAGATGGCTACACCTTC. Translating gives CASSPRTADGYTF.

The chain combines TRBV18 with TRBJ1-3; 8 bases are shared with TRBD1. From germline, CDR1 is KGHSH and CDR2 LQKENI. V lost 9 bases and J lost 0; bases outside the gene matches: 4. The CDR3 totals 14 residues. CDR3 nucleotides: TGTGCCAGTAGACAGGGGACCTCTGGAAACACCATATATTTT. This translates into CASRQGTSGNTIYF. Together with reference TRBV18 and TRBJ1-3, the CDR3 gives the full variable domain: NAGVMQNPRHLVRRRGQEARLRCSPMKGHSHVYWYRQLPEEGLKFMVYLQKENIIDESGMPKERFSAEFPKEGPSILRIQQVVRGDSAAYFCASRQGTSGNTIYFGEGSWLTVV.

V gene TRBV19 combines with J gene TRBJ1-5, with D tentatively TRBD1 (5 bases). This CDR3 region has 13 residues. Germline V lookup: CDR1 LNHDA, CDR2 SQIVND (reference sequence). V lost 7 bases and J 6 bases, leaving 13 bases between the germline ends. The CDR3 here is CASIGGAGQPQHF. CDR3 coding DNA: TGTGCCAGTATAGGAGGGGCTGGTCAGCCCCAGCATTTT.

V is TRBV5-1 and J is TRBJ1-2; the D gene is possibly TRBD1 (6 bases). The CDR3 loop spans 15 amino acids. CDR1 is SGHRS and CDR2 is YFSETQ in the germline V gene. Trimming cost V 5 bases and J 3 bases, with 17 bases left between them. The CDR3 DNA reads TGCGCCAGCAGTCCCGGGAACAGGGTAGACTATGGCTACACCTTC. As protein: CASSPGNRVDYGYTF.